A selection of T cell receptor beta chains follows, all from one sample in a study of graft-versus-host responses after intestinal transplantation. These TCRs' antigens remain unknown. Clones were sequenced by immunoSEQ multiplex PCR, and TCRdb holds only the in-frame ones, with some missing. There are about 100,000 clones in the sample; roughly 87% occur only once, and 0.95% lies in the top ten. The sample consisted of unstimulated CD4+ T cells sorted from spleen or lymph node cells, taken before transplant. Receptors originate from a human donor who was the organ donor for an intestinal transplant. CDR3s include the opening cysteine and the closing phenylalanine or tryptophan. A D gene is named only where the DNA matches it firmly. Clone size is shown for a subset of rows, as once, few, many or a class of expanded clone.

abundance: -; d_gene: -; v_gene: TRBV5-1; j_gene: TRBJ2-7; CDR3nt: TGCGCCAGCAGCTTGGGGGGGAAGGGCTCCTACGAGCAGTACTTC; CDR3aa: CASSLGGKGSYEQYF
abundance: -; d_gene: -; v_gene: TRBV18; j_gene: TRBJ2-2; CDR3nt: TGTGCCAGCTCACCAAAAAATCCCCCCGGGGAGCTGTTTTTT; CDR3aa: CASSPKNPPGELFF
abundance: -; d_gene: -; v_gene: TRBV5-1; j_gene: TRBJ2-7; CDR3nt: TGCGCCAGCAGCTTGCGAGCCGGGACGAGAGACGAGCAGTACTTC; CDR3aa: CASSLRAGTRDEQYF
abundance: few; d_gene: TRBD1; v_gene: TRBV5-1; j_gene: TRBJ2-2; CDR3nt: TGCGCCAGCACTACTGGACAGGGGGGTTCCCCCGGGGAGCTGTTTTTT; CDR3aa: CASTTGQGGSPGELFF
abundance: -; d_gene: TRBD1; v_gene: TRBV9; j_gene: TRBJ1-4; CDR3nt: TGTGCCAGCAGCCTCGGGACAGTGATTAATGAAAAACTGTTTTTT; CDR3aa: CASSLGTVINEKLFF
abundance: -; d_gene: -; v_gene: TRBV28; j_gene: TRBJ1-5; CDR3nt: TGTGCCAGCTTGCGGGGTGGGAGTCAGCCCCAGCATTTT; CDR3aa: CASLRGGSQPQHF
abundance: -; d_gene: -; v_gene: TRBV11-1; j_gene: TRBJ1-2; CDR3nt: TGTGCCAGCAGCTTAGGGCCGGGCGGTGGCTACACCTTC; CDR3aa: CASSLGPGGGYTF
abundance: -; d_gene: TRBD1; v_gene: TRBV10-3; j_gene: TRBJ1-1; CDR3nt: TGTGCCATCAGCGGGACAGGGGACGGGGACACTGAAGCTTTCTTT; CDR3aa: CAISGTGDGDTEAFF
abundance: once; d_gene: -; v_gene: TRBV2; j_gene: TRBJ2-1; CDR3nt: TGTGCCAGCAGGGCCTTCTTAGCGCTCAATGAGCAGTTCTTC; CDR3aa: CASRAFLALNEQFF
abundance: -; d_gene: TRBD2; v_gene: TRBV7-9; j_gene: TRBJ2-3; CDR3nt: TGTGCCAGCAGCTTAAGCGGGGGGGCCGGGGATACGCAGTATTTT; CDR3aa: CASSLSGGAGDTQYF
abundance: -; d_gene: TRBD1; v_gene: TRBV2; j_gene: TRBJ2-7; CDR3nt: TGTGCCAGCAGTCAAATCAGACAGGGGCCCGGAGAGCAGTACTTC; CDR3aa: CASSQIRQGPGEQYF
abundance: medium-sized; d_gene: TRBD1; v_gene: TRBV18; j_gene: TRBJ2-6; CDR3nt: TGTGCCAGCTCACCTCAGCCGGGACAGGGTTTCTCTGGGGCCAACGTCCTGACTTTC; CDR3aa: CASSPQPGQGFSGANVLTF
abundance: -; d_gene: -; v_gene: TRBV11-2; j_gene: TRBJ2-3; CDR3nt: TGTGCCAGCAGCTTAGTAGCCACCAATACGCAGTATTTT; CDR3aa: CASSLVATNTQYF
abundance: -; d_gene: -; v_gene: TRBV7-2; j_gene: TRBJ1-5; CDR3nt: TGTGCCAGCAGCTTACGACACTTACCCAATCAGCCCCAGCATTTT; CDR3aa: CASSLRHLPNQPQHF
abundance: few; d_gene: -; v_gene: TRBV15; j_gene: TRBJ2-2; CDR3nt: TGTGCCACCAGCAGAGAGGACGGGGCCAAGCACACCGGGGAGCTGTTTTTT; CDR3aa: CATSREDGAKHTGELFF
abundance: -; d_gene: TRBD2; v_gene: TRBV7-6; j_gene: TRBJ2-3; CDR3nt: TGTGCCAGCAGCTATAGCGGGGGAACCACAGATACGCAGTATTTT; CDR3aa: CASSYSGGTTDTQYF
abundance: -; d_gene: -; v_gene: TRBV28; j_gene: TRBJ2-1; CDR3nt: TGTGCCAGCACTACTCTGGTCCTCGCCTACAATGAGCAGTTCTTC; CDR3aa: CASTTLVLAYNEQFF
abundance: -; d_gene: -; v_gene: TRBV28; j_gene: TRBJ2-1; CDR3nt: TGTGCCAGCAGTTCGAACAGGGAAGTCAACAATGAGCAGTTCTTC; CDR3aa: CASSSNREVNNEQFF
abundance: -; d_gene: -; v_gene: TRBV30; j_gene: TRBJ1-4; CDR3nt: TGTGCCTGGAGGGGCGCGGGGGGTGAAAAACTGTTTTTT; CDR3aa: CAWRGAGGEKLFF
abundance: -; d_gene: TRBD1; v_gene: TRBV19; j_gene: TRBJ1-2; CDR3nt: TGTGCCTCCTCAAGGAGGGACAGGGTTGGCTACACCTTC; CDR3aa: CASSRRDRVGYTF
abundance: -; d_gene: -; v_gene: TRBV30; j_gene: TRBJ2-7; CDR3nt: TGTGCCTGGAGTGCCCGGGGGCAGTACTTC; CDR3aa: CAWSARGQYF
abundance: once; d_gene: TRBD2; v_gene: TRBV5-6; j_gene: TRBJ2-5; CDR3nt: TGTGCCAGCAGCTTGGTCACATCGGGAGGGGTAGGGACCCAGTACTTC; CDR3aa: CASSLVTSGGVGTQYF
abundance: -; d_gene: -; v_gene: TRBV11-2; j_gene: TRBJ2-2; CDR3nt: TGTGCCAGCAGTCCACAGATCACCGGGGAGCTGTTTTTT; CDR3aa: CASSPQITGELFF
abundance: -; d_gene: -; v_gene: TRBV19; j_gene: TRBJ1-2; CDR3nt: TGTGCCAGTAGTATCGCGGGGGCTAACTATGGCTACACCTTC; CDR3aa: CASSIAGANYGYTF
abundance: -; d_gene: -; v_gene: TRBV2; j_gene: TRBJ1-2; CDR3nt: TGTGCCAGCAGGGAAACAGGTTCTGGCTACACCTTC; CDR3aa: CASRETGSGYTF
abundance: -; d_gene: TRBD2; v_gene: TRBV18; j_gene: TRBJ2-7; CDR3nt: TGTGCCAGCTCACCTGACGGGGGGTTATCCTACGAGCAGTACTTC; CDR3aa: CASSPDGGLSYEQYF
abundance: -; d_gene: TRBD1; v_gene: TRBV4-1; j_gene: TRBJ1-1; CDR3nt: TGCGCCAGCAGCCAAGATCGCGGGACAGGGGGCACTGAAGCTTTCTTT; CDR3aa: CASSQDRGTGGTEAFF
abundance: -; d_gene: -; v_gene: TRBV20-1; j_gene: TRBJ2-3; CDR3nt: TGCAGTGCTAGAGGGGAAAATACGCAGTATTTT; CDR3aa: CSARGENTQYF
abundance: -; d_gene: TRBD1; v_gene: TRBV6-5; j_gene: TRBJ1-2; CDR3nt: TGTGCCAGCAGTTACGATGGAGGACAGGCAATCCGCTACACCTTC; CDR3aa: CASSYDGGQAIRYTF
abundance: -; d_gene: TRBD1; v_gene: TRBV19; j_gene: TRBJ1-2; CDR3nt: TGTGCCAGTAGTACCCTACAGGGGATTTATGGCTACACCTTC; CDR3aa: CASSTLQGIYGYTF
abundance: -; d_gene: -; v_gene: TRBV7-2; j_gene: TRBJ2-5; CDR3nt: TGTGCCAGCAGCTTACGTCGGGCGGGCAAGTACTTC; CDR3aa: CASSLRRAGKYF
abundance: -; d_gene: TRBD2; v_gene: TRBV19; j_gene: TRBJ2-5; CDR3nt: TGTGCCAGTAGTATTGGACTAGCGGGGGGTAAAGAGACCCAGTACTTC; CDR3aa: CASSIGLAGGKETQYF
abundance: -; d_gene: -; v_gene: TRBV5-3; j_gene: TRBJ1-5; CDR3nt: TGTGCCAGAAGCTTTTTCCGGGGCAATCAGCCCCAGCATTTT; CDR3aa: CARSFFRGNQPQHF